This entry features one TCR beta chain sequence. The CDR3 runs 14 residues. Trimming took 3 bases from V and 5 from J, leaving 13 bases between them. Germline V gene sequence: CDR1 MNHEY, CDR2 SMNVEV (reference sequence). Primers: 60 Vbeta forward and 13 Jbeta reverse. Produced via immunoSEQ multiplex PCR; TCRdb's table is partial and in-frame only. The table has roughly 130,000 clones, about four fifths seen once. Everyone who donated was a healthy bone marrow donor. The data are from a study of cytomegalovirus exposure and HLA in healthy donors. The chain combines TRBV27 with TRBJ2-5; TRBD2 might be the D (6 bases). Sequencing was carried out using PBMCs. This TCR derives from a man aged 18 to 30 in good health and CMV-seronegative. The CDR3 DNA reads TGTGCCAGCAGTTTCGGGAGTCGGGTCGAGACCCAGTACTTC. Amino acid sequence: CASSFGSRVETQYF.